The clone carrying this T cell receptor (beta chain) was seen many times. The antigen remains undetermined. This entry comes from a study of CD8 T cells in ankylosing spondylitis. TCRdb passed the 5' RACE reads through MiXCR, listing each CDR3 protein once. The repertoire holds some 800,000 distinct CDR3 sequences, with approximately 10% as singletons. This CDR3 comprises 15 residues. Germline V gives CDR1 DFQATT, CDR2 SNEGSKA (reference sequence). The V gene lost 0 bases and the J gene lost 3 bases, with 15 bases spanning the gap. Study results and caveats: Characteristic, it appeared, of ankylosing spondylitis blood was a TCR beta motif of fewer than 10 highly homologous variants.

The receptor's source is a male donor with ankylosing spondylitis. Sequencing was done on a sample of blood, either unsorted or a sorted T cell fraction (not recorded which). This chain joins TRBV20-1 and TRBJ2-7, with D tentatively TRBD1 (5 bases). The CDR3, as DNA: TGCAGTGCTAGAGATAGGGGCTGGTCGGACTACGAGCAGTACTTC. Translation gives CSARDRGWSDYEQYF.